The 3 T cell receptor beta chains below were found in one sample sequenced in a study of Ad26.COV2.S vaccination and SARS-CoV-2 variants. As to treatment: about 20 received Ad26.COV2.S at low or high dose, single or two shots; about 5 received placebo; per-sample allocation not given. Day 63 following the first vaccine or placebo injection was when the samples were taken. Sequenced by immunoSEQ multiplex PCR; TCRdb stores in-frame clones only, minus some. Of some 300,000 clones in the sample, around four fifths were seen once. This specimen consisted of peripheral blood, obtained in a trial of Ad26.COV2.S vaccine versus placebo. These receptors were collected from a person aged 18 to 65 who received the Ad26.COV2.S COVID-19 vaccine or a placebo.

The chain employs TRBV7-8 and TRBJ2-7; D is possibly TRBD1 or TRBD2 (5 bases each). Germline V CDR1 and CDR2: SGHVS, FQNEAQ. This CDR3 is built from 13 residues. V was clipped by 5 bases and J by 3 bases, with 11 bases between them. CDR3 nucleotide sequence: TGTGCCAGCAGCCTGGGGGAGAACTACGAGCAGTACTTC. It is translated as CASSLGENYEQYF.

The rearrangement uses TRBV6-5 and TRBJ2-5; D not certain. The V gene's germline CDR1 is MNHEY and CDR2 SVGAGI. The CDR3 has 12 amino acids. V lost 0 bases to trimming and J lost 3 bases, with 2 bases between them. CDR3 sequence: CASSYSKETQYF. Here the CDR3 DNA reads TGTGCCAGCAGTTACTCTAAAGAGACCCAGTACTTC.

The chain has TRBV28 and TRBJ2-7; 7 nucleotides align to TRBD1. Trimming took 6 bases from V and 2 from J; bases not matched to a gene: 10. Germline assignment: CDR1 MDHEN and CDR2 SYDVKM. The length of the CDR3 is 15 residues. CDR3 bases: TGTGCCAGCAGGGACGGACAGGTATACGCCTACGAGCAGTACTTC. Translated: CASRDGQVYAYEQYF.